This entry lists 5 T cell receptor beta chains sequenced from one sample in a study of shared clonotypes between healthy human individuals. Positive CCR7 selection of CD45RO-negative cells yielded the naive CD8 cells, and terminally differentiated effector memory CD45RA+ cells were excluded. Clones were sequenced by immunoSEQ multiplex PCR, and TCRdb holds only the in-frame ones, with some missing. The data hold over 2 million clones, with around 96% observed a single time. The sample consisted of naive CD8+ T cells sorted from blood. All receptors come from a man in his late teens or twenties in good health.

J is TRBJ2-3 and V is TRBV19; D gene uncertain. Germline V gene data show CDR1 as LNHDA and CDR2 as SQIVND (reference sequence). This CDR3 is 14 amino acids long. V gave up 4 bases and J gave up 4 bases, with 12 bases separating them. The CDR3 nucleotides read TGTGCCAGTAGTAATTCTCAACCGGCAGATACGCAGTATTTT. Translated, it gives CASSNSQPADTQYF.

The chain is built from TRBV7-9 and TRBJ2-2; D unresolved. Germline V gene sequence: CDR1 SEHNR, CDR2 FQNEAQ (reference sequence). Trimming removed 5 bases from V and 3 bases from J, with 7 bases in between. The CDR3 loop spans 13 amino acids. As DNA, the CDR3 is TGTGCCAGCAGCCCCGTACACACCGGGGAGCTGTTTTTT. Residues: CASSPVHTGELFF.

V usage is TRBV5-1 and J usage is TRBJ2-7; perhaps TRBD2 as D (5 bases). The CDR3 has 14 residues. From germline, CDR1 is SGHRS and CDR2 YFSETQ. Trimming pared 0 bases from V and 4 bases from J, leaving 11 bases between. Here the CDR3 DNA reads TGCGCCAGCAGCTTGGAAGGCGGGCGGTACGAGCAGTACTTC. Translation: CASSLEGGRYEQYF.

This chain connects TRBV12-2 to TRBJ2-7; the table's D call TRBD2 went unverified against the DNA. TRBV12-2 constitutes a pseudogene. CDR3 length: 18 amino acids. For the CDR3, the DNA is TGTGCAAGTCGCTTAGCGCGAGCGCGGACTCAGGAGTTATACGAGCAGTACTTC. As protein: CASRLARARTQELYEQYF.

In the case of this clone: The same CDR3 arises from other DNA sequences in this sample as well. This sequence joins TRBV27 and TRBJ2-1; possible D gene TRBD2, 5 bases. Looked up from germline, CDR1 is MNHEY and CDR2 is SMNVEV (reference sequence). The CDR3 has 15 residues. V lost 2 bases and J lost 4, with 12 bases in between. CDR3 sequence: CASSLVGGLYNEQFF. The CDR3 DNA reads as TGTGCCAGCAGTTTAGTGGGCGGGTTATACAATGAGCAGTTCTTC.